This is a list of T cell receptor beta chains from one sample in a study of blood T cell repertoires in COVID-19. Assay used: immunoSEQ multiplex PCR; TCRdb lists only in-frame clones, some missing. The table has about 330,000 clones, around 90% seen once. Source material: PBMCs or T cells enriched from blood (not recorded which). The receptors derive from a woman in her twenties or thirties who had recovered from COVID-19. Both conserved end residues are part of each CDR3.

cdr3_aa: CASSDGTGNTEAFF
j_call: TRBJ1-1
v_call: TRBV7-9

cdr3_aa: CASSPSLDRFRSEQYF
j_call: TRBJ2-7
v_call: TRBV13

cdr3_aa: CASSQGQTLNYGYTF
j_call: TRBJ1-2
v_call: TRBV9

cdr3_aa: CARSPTYYNEQFF
j_call: TRBJ2-1
v_call: TRBV7-5

cdr3_aa: CSASGQGNQPQHF
j_call: TRBJ1-5
v_call: TRBV20-1

cdr3_aa: CASSLPGGYEQYF
j_call: TRBJ2-7
v_call: TRBV28

cdr3_aa: CASTWGGSRNTEAFF
j_call: TRBJ1-1
v_call: TRBV6-5

cdr3_aa: CASGDTRETQYF
j_call: TRBJ2-5
v_call: TRBV7-9

cdr3_aa: CASSLERGISPGYTF
j_call: TRBJ1-2
v_call: TRBV5-4

cdr3_aa: CASSRGNYGYTF
j_call: TRBJ1-2
v_call: TRBV6-2/TRBV6-3

cdr3_aa: CASSSQPGGSYGYTF
j_call: TRBJ1-2
v_call: TRBV27

cdr3_aa: CASSLIPGGTNEKLFF
j_call: TRBJ1-4
v_call: TRBV7-9

cdr3_aa: CASGSGVQPQHF
j_call: TRBJ1-5
v_call: TRBV12-5

cdr3_aa: CASSPTGGFSPLHF
j_call: TRBJ1-6
v_call: TRBV7-9

cdr3_aa: CASSQIETGASGYTF
j_call: TRBJ1-2
v_call: TRBV3-1/TRBV3-2

cdr3_aa: CASSLGGQGSWEQFF
j_call: TRBJ2-1
v_call: TRBV5-4

cdr3_aa: CASSSRQGFGSGNTIYF
j_call: TRBJ1-3
v_call: TRBV7-9

cdr3_aa: CASSYGGQGTDTQYF
j_call: TRBJ2-3
v_call: TRBV6-5

cdr3_aa: CASTSGGANYGYTF
j_call: TRBJ1-2
v_call: TRBV28

cdr3_aa: CASSLPSDEQFF
j_call: TRBJ2-1
v_call: TRBV5-1

cdr3_aa: CASTGGGWDEQFF
j_call: TRBJ2-1
v_call: TRBV11-3

cdr3_aa: CASSQGIRRTSEDTGELFF
j_call: TRBJ2-2
v_call: TRBV4-1

cdr3_aa: CATSATGSSEAFF
j_call: TRBJ1-1
v_call: TRBV24-1

cdr3_aa: CASSRDRANYGYTF
j_call: TRBJ1-2
v_call: TRBV2

cdr3_aa: CASAWRGTYEQYF
j_call: TRBJ2-7
v_call: TRBV7-2

cdr3_aa: CASSLSGAKNIQYF
j_call: TRBJ2-4
v_call: TRBV7-9

cdr3_aa: CASSSTGQGYSPLHF
j_call: TRBJ1-6
v_call: TRBV7-2

cdr3_aa: CSAGDRTAGELFF
j_call: TRBJ2-2
v_call: TRBV29-1

cdr3_aa: CASSPMTSGRAGEQFF
j_call: TRBJ2-1
v_call: TRBV18

cdr3_aa: CASSLQGTDTGELFF
j_call: TRBJ2-2
v_call: TRBV2

cdr3_aa: CSPDRDRSRKLFF
j_call: TRBJ1-4
v_call: TRBV29-1

cdr3_aa: CASSIGGYSNQPQHF
j_call: TRBJ1-5
v_call: TRBV19

cdr3_aa: CASSEQETSTDTQYF
j_call: TRBJ2-3
v_call: TRBV6-4

cdr3_aa: CASSQDIVFDNQETQYF
j_call: TRBJ2-5
v_call: TRBV3-1/TRBV3-2

cdr3_aa: CASSGQVVNSPLHF
j_call: TRBJ1-6
v_call: TRBV2

cdr3_aa: CASSRGQGAFGYTF
j_call: TRBJ1-2
v_call: TRBV28

cdr3_aa: CASSFYFSLVSYEQYF
j_call: TRBJ2-7
v_call: TRBV5-8

cdr3_aa: CASKEVAYYGYTF
j_call: TRBJ1-2
v_call: TRBV6-5

cdr3_aa: CASSSGQGVRSKNIQYF
j_call: TRBJ2-4
v_call: TRBV28

cdr3_aa: CASSPLGQGNEKLFF
j_call: TRBJ1-4
v_call: TRBV19

cdr3_aa: CASSHTGGLDTEAFF
j_call: TRBJ1-1
v_call: TRBV3-1/TRBV3-2

cdr3_aa: CASSPATSGRSPYF
j_call: TRBJ2-7
v_call: TRBV7-2

cdr3_aa: CASSDSGSNQPQHF
j_call: TRBJ1-5
v_call: TRBV6-1